This paragraph reports one TCR beta chain. Its antigen is undetermined. The CDR3 extends over 13 amino acids. Germline lookup yields CDR1 MNHNY and CDR2 SVGAGI (reference sequence). Deletions cut 6 bases from V and 0 bases from J, with 8 bases between. This sample's time point: baseline, week 1 (first vaccination visit). Regarding treatment: pre-vaccination baseline after standard-of-care therapy. The data originate from a study of a mutant IDH1 vaccine in newly diagnosed glioma. General study findings and limits: Pseudoprogression seemed unrelated to changes in top peripheral T cell clonotypes.

Profiling relied on immunoSEQ multiplex PCR, and the TCRdb table lists in-frame clones only, not all of them. This table has roughly 84,000 clones, roughly 82% appearing once. The V call is TRBV6-6, the J call TRBJ1-1; unclear D gene. This sequence originates from a man aged 40-49 years with glioma. Some clones in this sample may be carry-over from other donors' samples. This material consisted of PBMCs, taken from a glioma patient treated with radiotherapy, temozolomide or both. The CDR3 coding sequence is TGTGCCAGCAGCCCCAACCTGAACACTGAAGCTTTCTTT. This gives the protein CASSPNLNTEAFF.